This TCR beta chain derives from a study of cytomegalovirus exposure and HLA in healthy donors. The germline V gene has CDR1 MGHRA and CDR2 YSYEKL. This CDR3 is 15 amino acids long. V shed 4 bases, J shed 4 bases, and the junction held 5 bases outside the gene matches. This clone was seen a few times. What it recognizes is unknown. Findings and limits, study-wide: In vitro experiments confirmed that three CMV-associated chains were specific for CMV antigens. Clusters of TCRs from the first cohort tended to co-occur in the roughly 120 validation repertoires (as a later analysis found).

The approximately 120-subject validation cohort, separate from the roughly 670-subject first cohort, included the donors. Some clones are missing from TCRdb's copy, which holds only in-frame ones; the method was immunoSEQ multiplex PCR. The profile shows under 150,000 clones, roughly nine tenths of them singletons. The source material was PBMCs. This receptor was obtained from a man between 18 and 35 years old in good health and CMV-seronegative. This sequence joins TRBV4-1 and TRBJ2-2; 8 bases match TRBD1. As DNA, the CDR3 is TGCGCCAGCAGCCCCCGGGACAGGCGCACCGGGGAGCTGTTTTTT. This gives the protein CASSPRDRRTGELFF.